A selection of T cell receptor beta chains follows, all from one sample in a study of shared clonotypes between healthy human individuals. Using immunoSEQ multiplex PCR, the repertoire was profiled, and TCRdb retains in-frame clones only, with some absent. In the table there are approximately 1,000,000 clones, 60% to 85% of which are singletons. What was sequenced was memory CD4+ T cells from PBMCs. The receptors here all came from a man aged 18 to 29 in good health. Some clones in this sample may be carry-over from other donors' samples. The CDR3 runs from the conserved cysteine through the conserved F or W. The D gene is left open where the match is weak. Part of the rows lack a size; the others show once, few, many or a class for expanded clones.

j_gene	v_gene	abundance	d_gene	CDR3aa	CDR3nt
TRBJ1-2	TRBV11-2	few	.	CASSITGTPTGYGYTF	TGTGCCAGCAGCATAACCGGGACTCCCACCGGGTATGGCTACACCTTC
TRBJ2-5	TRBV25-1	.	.	CASSESGEETQYF	TGTGCCAGCAGTGAATCGGGAGAAGAGACCCAGTACTTC
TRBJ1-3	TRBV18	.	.	CASSPQRDSGNTIYF	TGTGCCAGCTCACCGCAGCGTGACTCTGGAAACACCATATATTTT
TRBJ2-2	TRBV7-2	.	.	CASSFPAWGTNRELFF	TGTGCCAGCAGCTTCCCCGCGTGGGGTACCAACCGGGAGCTGTTTTTT
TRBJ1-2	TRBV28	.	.	CASNQQTYGYTF	TGTGCCAGCAATCAGCAAACCTATGGCTACACCTTC
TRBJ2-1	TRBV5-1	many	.	CASSLAGNEQFF	TGCGCCAGCAGCTTGGCTGGGAATGAGCAGTTCTTC
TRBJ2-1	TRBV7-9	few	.	CASSYRDDYNEQFF	TGTGCCAGCAGCTACCGGGACGACTACAATGAGCAGTTCTTC
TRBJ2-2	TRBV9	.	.	CASSVDPDTGELFF	TGTGCCAGCAGCGTAGACCCGGACACCGGGGAGCTGTTTTTT
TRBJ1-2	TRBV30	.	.	CAWRSLGYGYTF	TGTGCCTGGAGATCGCTTGGATATGGCTACACCTTC
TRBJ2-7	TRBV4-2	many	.	CASSQGSTPRGDEQYF	TGTGCCAGCAGCCAAGGAAGCACCCCTCGCGGCGACGAGCAGTACTTC
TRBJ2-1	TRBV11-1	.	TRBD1	CASSYSPGTAQFF	TGTGCCAGCAGCTACTCTCCCGGGACAGCGCAGTTCTTC
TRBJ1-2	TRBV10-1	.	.	CASSMKEHYGYTF	TGCGCCAGCAGTATGAAGGAGCACTATGGCTACACCTTC
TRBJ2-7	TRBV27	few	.	CASSHRDLSYEQYF	TGTGCCAGCAGTCACCGGGACTTGTCCTACGAGCAGTACTTC
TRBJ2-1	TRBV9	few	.	CASSVDSGDYNEQFF	TGTGCCAGCAGCGTAGACTCAGGTGACTACAATGAGCAGTTCTTC
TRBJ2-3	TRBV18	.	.	CASSPPVLSDGNTDTQYF	TGTGCCAGCTCACCACCGGTCTTGAGCGACGGGAACACAGATACGCAGTATTTT
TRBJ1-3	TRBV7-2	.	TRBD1	CASSLDRAGNTIYF	TGTGCCAGCAGCCTCGACAGGGCTGGAAACACCATATATTTT
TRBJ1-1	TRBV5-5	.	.	CASSLSLTLNTEAFF	TGTGCCAGCAGCTTGTCACTAACTTTGAACACTGAAGCTTTCTTT
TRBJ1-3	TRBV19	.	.	CASSIVSAGNTIYF	TGTGCCAGTAGTATCGTCTCCGCTGGAAACACCATATATTTT
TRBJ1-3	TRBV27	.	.	CASSSRSSGNTIYF	TGTGCCAGCAGTTCCCGGAGCTCTGGAAACACCATATATTTT
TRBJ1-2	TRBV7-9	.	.	CASSLEVVSGYTF	TGTGCCAGCAGCTTAGAAGTTGTGAGTGGCTACACCTTC
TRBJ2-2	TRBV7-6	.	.	CASHQGPNTGELFF	TGTGCCAGTCATCAGGGGCCGAACACCGGGGAGCTGTTTTTT
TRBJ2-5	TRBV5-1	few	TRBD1	CASSLGDRVETQYF	TGCGCCAGCAGCTTGGGGGACAGGGTGGAGACCCAGTACTTC
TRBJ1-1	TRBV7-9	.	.	CASSYYTEAFF	TGTGCCAGCAGCTATTACACTGAAGCTTTCTTT
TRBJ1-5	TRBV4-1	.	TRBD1	CASSQTDRVREPQHF	TGCGCCAGCAGCCAGACCGACAGGGTCAGAGAGCCCCAGCATTTT
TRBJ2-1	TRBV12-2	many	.	CASRFLSRGKGSYNEQFF	TGTGCAAGTCGCTTCCTCTCTAGGGGAAAGGGATCCTACAATGAGCAGTTCTTC
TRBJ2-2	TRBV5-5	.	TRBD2	CASSLRLLAGGAGELFF	TGTGCCAGCAGCTTGCGGCTACTAGCGGGAGGGGCCGGGGAGCTGTTTTTT
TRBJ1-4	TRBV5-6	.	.	CASSLGQINEKLFF	TGTGCCAGCAGCTTAGGACAGATTAATGAAAAACTGTTTTTT